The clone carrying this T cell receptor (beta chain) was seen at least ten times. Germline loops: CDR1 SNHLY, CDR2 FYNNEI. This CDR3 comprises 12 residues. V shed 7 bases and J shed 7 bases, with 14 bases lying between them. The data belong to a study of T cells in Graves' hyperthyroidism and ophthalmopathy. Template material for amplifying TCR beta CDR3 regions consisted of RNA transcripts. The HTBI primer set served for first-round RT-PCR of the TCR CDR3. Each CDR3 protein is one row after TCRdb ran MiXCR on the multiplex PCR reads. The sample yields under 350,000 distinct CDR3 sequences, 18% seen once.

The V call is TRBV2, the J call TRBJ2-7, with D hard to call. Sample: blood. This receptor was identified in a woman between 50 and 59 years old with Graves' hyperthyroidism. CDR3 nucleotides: TGTGCCAGCACCAGGAATACCCATGAGCAGTACTTC. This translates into CASTRNTHEQYF.